These T cell receptor beta chains were read from a single sample in a study of T-cell reconstitution after alpha-beta-depleted transplantation in children. TCRdb reanalysed the PCR reads using MiXCR and keeps one entry per CDR3 protein. The sample includes approximately 93,000 distinct CDR3 sequences, roughly 7.7% of them seen just once. Sequenced here: PBMCs from the stem cell graft donor, sampled from the stem cell graft. These receptors were collected from a human donor who donated a stem cell graft to a child with congenital amegakaryocytic thrombocytopenia. The CDR3 runs from the conserved cysteine through the conserved F or W. The D gene is left open where the match is weak. Clone size is stated in some rows and not others, as once, few, many or a class when expanded.

-,TRBV9,many,TRBJ1-4,CASSVAGVSTNEKLFF,TGTGCCAGCAGCGTAGCTGGGGTATCAACTAATGAAAAACTGTTTTTT
-,TRBV7-2,many,TRBJ2-2,CASSGAGGAGELFF,TGTGCCAGCAGCGGAGCAGGAGGGGCCGGGGAGCTGTTTTTT
-,TRBV7-8,many,TRBJ2-2,CASSPHRDPTGELFF,TGTGCCAGCAGTCCACACCGGGACCCCACCGGGGAGCTGTTTTTT
-,TRBV29-1,many,TRBJ2-2,CSVEAATTGELFF,TGCAGCGTTGAAGCAGCCACTACCGGGGAGCTGTTTTTT
-,TRBV3-1,many,TRBJ2-4,CASSPKGGIGYSIQYF,TGTGCCAGCAGCCCCAAAGGGGGGATAGGGTATAGCATTCAGTACTTC
-,TRBV20-1,many,TRBJ2-5,CSADGTVQETQYF,TGCAGTGCCGATGGGACGGTTCAAGAGACCCAGTACTTC
TRBD2,TRBV9,many,TRBJ2-3,CASSVESAGGSTDTQYF,TGTGCCAGCAGCGTAGAATCAGCGGGAGGTAGCACAGATACGCAGTATTTT
TRBD2,TRBV24-1,many,TRBJ2-1,CATSDFERGGNEQFF,TGTGCCACCAGTGATTTCGAGCGGGGGGGGAATGAGCAGTTCTTC
TRBD2,TRBV4-3,few,TRBJ2-1,CASSRGRTSGIEQFF,TGCGCCAGCAGCCGAGGACGGACTAGCGGGATCGAGCAGTTCTTC
-,TRBV12-3/TRBV12-4,many,TRBJ2-7,CASSLHSQSYEQYF,TGTGCCAGCAGTCTCCATTCCCAATCCTACGAGCAGTACTTC
TRBD1,TRBV28,many,TRBJ2-5,CASSLGGQGETQYF,TGTGCCAGCAGTTTAGGGGGACAGGGAGAGACCCAGTACTTC
TRBD1,TRBV2,many,TRBJ1-6,CASSEGHPGQHNSPLHF,TGTGCCAGCAGTGAGGGACACCCGGGACAGCATAATTCACCCCTCCACTTT
-,TRBV9,many,TRBJ1-3,CASSIDGRTIYF,TGTGCCAGCAGCATTGACGGCCGGACCATATATTTT
TRBD1,TRBV20-1,-,TRBJ2-7,CSATGTGYYEQYF,TGCAGTGCTACCGGGACAGGATACTACGAGCAGTACTTC
TRBD1,TRBV29-1,-,TRBJ1-2,CSVARDRGYGYTF,TGCAGCGTTGCCCGGGACAGGGGGTACGGCTACACCTTC
-,TRBV29-1,many,TRBJ2-1,CSVEDLYGDNEQFF,TGCAGCGTTGAAGATCTCTACGGGGACAATGAGCAGTTCTTC
-,TRBV30,-,TRBJ2-7,CAWSAGVYEQYF,TGTGCCTGGAGTGCGGGGGTGTACGAGCAGTACTTC
TRBD2,TRBV4-1,many,TRBJ2-1,CASSLDSGGEGGNEQFF,TGCGCCAGCAGCCTAGATAGCGGGGGGGAAGGTGGCAATGAGCAGTTCTTC
TRBD1,TRBV2,few,TRBJ2-5,CASSTEGQGVQQETQYF,TGTGCCAGCAGTACCGAGGGACAGGGTGTTCAGCAAGAGACCCAGTACTTC
TRBD2,TRBV29-1,medium-sized,TRBJ2-1,CSVEGEWTSGRENEQFF,TGCAGCGTTGAAGGGGAGTGGACTAGCGGGAGAGAAAATGAGCAGTTCTTC
-,TRBV14,many,TRBJ2-3,CATRALLSTDTQYF,TGTGCCACCCGCGCCCTTTTAAGCACAGATACGCAGTATTTT
-,TRBV27,many,TRBJ2-1,CASRTEFDEQFF,TGTGCCAGCCGCACAGAATTCGATGAGCAGTTCTTC
-,TRBV3-1,many,TRBJ1-1,CASSSTRSTEAFF,TGTGCCAGCAGCTCGACCCGCAGCACTGAAGCTTTCTTT
-,TRBV11-2,many,TRBJ2-2,CASSLTGELFF,TGTGCCAGCAGCTTGACCGGGGAGCTGTTTTTT
TRBD2,TRBV5-1,-,TRBJ2-7,CASGPGTSGRVMDF,TGCGCCAGCGGTCCCGGGACTAGCGGGAGAGTAATGGACTTC
-,TRBV5-1,many,TRBJ1-2,CASSQDNYGYTF,TGCGCCAGCAGCCAGGATAACTATGGCTACACCTTC
TRBD1,TRBV28,many,TRBJ2-3,CASSQTGESDTQYF,TGTGCCAGCAGTCAGACAGGGGAGTCAGATACGCAGTATTTT
-,TRBV5-1,many,TRBJ2-7,CASTLTFGARDEQYF,TGCGCCAGCACCCTAACTTTTGGAGCCAGGGACGAGCAGTACTTC
TRBD1,TRBV5-1,-,TRBJ2-5,CASGPTGGQETQYF,TGCGCCAGCGGACCGACAGGGGGCCAGGAGACCCAGTACTTC
-,TRBV5-4,-,TRBJ2-5,CASSLGGTQETQYF,TGTGCCAGCAGCTTGGGCGGGACGCAAGAGACCCAGTATTTC
-,TRBV5-1,many,TRBJ2-7,CASSWLYNRGHYEQYF,TGCGCCAGCAGCTGGTTATATAATCGGGGGCACTACGAGCAGTACTTC
TRBD1,TRBV7-2,many,TRBJ2-2,CASSIQGAFAGELFF,TGTGCCAGCAGCATACAGGGGGCGTTCGCCGGGGAGCTGTTTTTT
TRBD1,TRBV2,few,TRBJ2-7,CAGGSGQGYEQYF,TGTGCCGGAGGATCAGGACAGGGGTACGAGCAGTACTTC
-,TRBV2,many,TRBJ2-7,CASSEPVRRDTSYEQYF,TGTGCCAGCAGTGAACCAGTAAGAAGGGACACATCCTACGAGCAGTACTTC
-,TRBV7-2,many,TRBJ2-2,CASCFARDVCELFF,TGTGCCAGTTGCTTTGCTAGGGACGTTTGCGAACTGTTTTTT
-,TRBV5-4,-,TRBJ1-2,CASSPPDRQYGYTF,TGTGCCAGCAGCCCCCCCGACAGGCAGTATGGCTACACCTTC
-,TRBV20-1,few,TRBJ1-4,CSAREDSQATNEKLFF,TGCAGTGCTAGAGAAGACAGCCAAGCAACTAATGAAAAACTGTTTTTT
TRBD1,TRBV5-5,many,TRBJ2-1,CASSGGQGSNEQFF,TGTGCCAGCAGCGGAGGACAGGGCTCGAATGAGCAGTTCTTC
-,TRBV7-9,many,TRBJ2-3,CASSYGGGTPDTQYF,TGTGCCAGCAGCTACGGGGGAGGAACACCGGATACGCAGTATTTT
-,TRBV10-3,many,TRBJ2-6,CAISAVPGANVLTF,TGTGCCATCAGCGCGGTTCCTGGGGCCAACGTCCTGACTTTC
-,TRBV12-3/TRBV12-4,many,TRBJ2-5,CASNSRRGGETQYF,TGTGCCAGCAACTCGAGAAGAGGAGGGGAGACCCAGTACTTC
-,TRBV15,many,TRBJ2-7,CATSSSQLDYEQYF,TGTGCCACCAGCAGTAGCCAACTGGACTACGAGCAGTACTTC
TRBD1,TRBV3-1,many,TRBJ1-4,CASSLGQGGGEKLFF,TGTGCCAGCAGTTTGGGACAGGGAGGTGGAGAAAAACTGTTTTTT
TRBD2,TRBV20-1,many,TRBJ2-1,CSAKPGLGGYEQFF,TGCAGTGCTAAACCGGGACTAGGAGGTTATGAGCAGTTCTTC
-,TRBV20-1,many,TRBJ2-7,CSARVPRGDSYEQYF,TGCAGTGCTAGAGTCCCCAGAGGGGACTCCTACGAGCAGTACTTC
TRBD2,TRBV10-2,many,TRBJ2-5,CATSTSGGYETQYF,TGCGCCACCTCGACTAGCGGGGGTTACGAGACCCAGTACTTC
TRBD1,TRBV20-1,many,TRBJ1-2,CSARVSGGTSNYGYTF,TGCAGTGCTAGAGTGTCAGGGGGTACTTCTAACTATGGCTACACCTTC
-,TRBV5-1,many,TRBJ2-2,CASSLAEGTRGHTGELFF,TGCGCCAGCAGCTTGGCCGAGGGGACCCGCGGCCACACCGGGGAGCTGTTTTTT
-,TRBV12-3/TRBV12-4,few,TRBJ2-2,CASSPQSTGELFF,TGTGCCAGCAGTCCTCAGAGCACCGGGGAGCTGTTTTTT
-,TRBV3-1,many,TRBJ1-1,CASSHGGEAFF,TGTGCCAGCAGCCATGGAGGGGAAGCTTTCTTT
-,TRBV7-3,many,TRBJ2-2,CASSLSPSALYTGELFF,TGTGCCAGCAGCTTAAGCCCTAGCGCGCTTTACACCGGGGAGCTGTTTTTT
TRBD1,TRBV20-1,many,TRBJ1-5,CSATNRGQQPQHF,TGCAGTGCTACTAACAGGGGGCAACAGCCCCAGCATTTT
-,TRBV3-1,-,TRBJ1-1,CASSRDGMNTEAFF,TGTGCCAGCAGCCGGGATGGTATGAACACTGAAGCTTTCTTT